These T cell receptor beta chains were read from a single sample in a study of blood T cells in healthy people across ages. TCRdb independently ran MiXCR on the 5' RACE reads; one entry per CDR3 protein. This sample has 700,000 to 800,000 distinct CDR3 sequences, with roughly 43% found just once. Sequenced input: blood. The receptors shown here come from a woman between 55 and 75 years old in good health. Each CDR3 is given with its conserved first and last residue. D genes are given only for firm matches. Where a row states a size, it is once, few, many or the class of an expanded clone; other rows omit it.

D gene: .
J gene: TRBJ2-7
clone size: once
V gene: TRBV21-1
CDR3 protein: CASSKLLGRREGYNEQYF
CDR3 DNA: TGTGCCAGCAGCAAACTCCTCGGCAGGCGGGAGGGATACAATGAGCAGTACTTC

D gene: .
J gene: TRBJ2-7
clone size: once
V gene: TRBV29-1
CDR3 protein: CSGSYNEQYF
CDR3 DNA: TGCAGCGGCTCCTACAATGAGCAGTACTTC

D gene: .
J gene: TRBJ2-1
clone size: .
V gene: TRBV20-1
CDR3 protein: CSASSNTYNEQFF
CDR3 DNA: TGCAGTGCTAGTTCCAACACCTACAATGAGCAGTTCTTC

D gene: TRBD2
J gene: TRBJ2-3
clone size: many
V gene: TRBV7-2
CDR3 protein: CASSLGVLAETDTQYF
CDR3 DNA: TGTGCCAGCAGCTTAGGAGTGCTAGCGGAGACAGATACGCAGTATTTT

D gene: .
J gene: TRBJ2-6
clone size: many
V gene: TRBV20-1
CDR3 protein: CSASPRSGANVLTF
CDR3 DNA: TGCAGTGCTAGCCCCCGGTCTGGGGCCAACGTCCTGACTTTC

D gene: .
J gene: TRBJ2-7
clone size: many
V gene: TRBV5-1
CDR3 protein: CASSLGARGPGDLTFYEQYF
CDR3 DNA: TGCGCCAGCAGCTTGGGGGCCCGGGGGCCCGGCGACCTGACCTTCTACGAGCAGTACTTC

D gene: TRBD1
J gene: TRBJ1-1
clone size: .
V gene: TRBV7-3
CDR3 protein: CASSLGTGGKITEAFF
CDR3 DNA: TGTGCCAGCAGCTTAGGGACAGGGGGCAAGATCACTGAAGCTTTCTTT

D gene: .
J gene: TRBJ1-4
clone size: .
V gene: TRBV20-1
CDR3 protein: CSARVGASEKLFF
CDR3 DNA: TGCAGTGCTAGGGTGGGGGCTTCTGAAAAACTGTTTTTT

D gene: TRBD2
J gene: TRBJ2-7
clone size: few
V gene: TRBV2
CDR3 protein: CASSEWGREGEQYF
CDR3 DNA: TGTGCCAGCAGTGAATGGGGCCGGGAGGGCGAGCAGTACTTC

D gene: TRBD1
J gene: TRBJ1-1
clone size: .
V gene: TRBV2
CDR3 protein: CASSMQGGTEAFF
CDR3 DNA: TGTGCCAGCAGTATGCAGGGGGGCACTGAAGCTTTCTTT

D gene: .
J gene: TRBJ1-2
clone size: .
V gene: TRBV12-3/TRBV12-4
CDR3 protein: CASRLVQDGYTF
CDR3 DNA: TGTGCCAGCAGGTTAGTGCAGGATGGCTACACCTTC

D gene: TRBD2
J gene: TRBJ2-3
clone size: .
V gene: TRBV20-1
CDR3 protein: CSASPGTSGRADTQYF
CDR3 DNA: TGCAGTGCTAGCCCCGGGACTAGCGGGAGGGCAGATACGCAGTATTTT

D gene: .
J gene: TRBJ2-7
clone size: few
V gene: TRBV20-1
CDR3 protein: CSASLAVWSHEQYF
CDR3 DNA: TGCAGTGCCAGTCTGGCGGTATGGTCCCACGAGCAGTACTTC

D gene: TRBD2
J gene: TRBJ2-5
clone size: .
V gene: TRBV18
CDR3 protein: CASSPQSSGQETQYF
CDR3 DNA: TGTGCCAGCTCACCACAGTCTAGCGGACAAGAGACCCAGTACTTC

D gene: TRBD1
J gene: TRBJ2-1
clone size: .
V gene: TRBV13
CDR3 protein: CASSLGRDSSYNEQFF
CDR3 DNA: TGTGCCAGCAGCTTAGGGAGGGACAGTTCCTACAATGAGCAGTTCTTC

D gene: TRBD2
J gene: TRBJ2-3
clone size: .
V gene: TRBV29-1
CDR3 protein: CSVAGTSGRGSTDTQYF
CDR3 DNA: TGCAGCGTTGCCGGGACTAGCGGGAGGGGAAGCACAGATACGCAGTATTTT

D gene: TRBD1
J gene: TRBJ2-5
clone size: .
V gene: TRBV12-5
CDR3 protein: CASGLVGRQGQETQYF
CDR3 DNA: TGTGCTAGTGGTTTGGTGGGGAGACAGGGACAAGAGACCCAGTACTTC

D gene: TRBD1
J gene: TRBJ1-4
clone size: .
V gene: TRBV5-1
CDR3 protein: CASSPGGIEEKLFF
CDR3 DNA: TGCGCCAGCAGCCCAGGGGGAATAGAAGAAAAACTGTTTTTT

D gene: .
J gene: TRBJ1-6
clone size: .
V gene: TRBV20-1
CDR3 protein: CSAGGAGTGSPLHF
CDR3 DNA: TGCAGTGCTGGGGGAGCGGGGACGGGTTCACCCCTCCACTTT

D gene: TRBD1
J gene: TRBJ2-3
clone size: .
V gene: TRBV3-1
CDR3 protein: CACSQEGAADTQYF
CDR3 DNA: TGTGCCTGCAGCCAAGAGGGGGCGGCAGATACGCAGTATTTT

D gene: .
J gene: TRBJ2-5
clone size: .
V gene: TRBV25-1
CDR3 protein: CASSVAGSVETQYF
CDR3 DNA: TGTGCCAGCAGTGTCGCAGGGTCGGTGGAGACCCAGTACTTC

D gene: .
J gene: TRBJ2-4
clone size: .
V gene: TRBV29-1
CDR3 protein: CSVVSKDGGSVAKSIQYF
CDR3 DNA: TGCAGCGTTGTGAGTAAAGACGGGGGAAGTGTAGCCAAAAGCATTCAGTACTTC

D gene: TRBD1
J gene: TRBJ1-3
clone size: .
V gene: TRBV7-3
CDR3 protein: CASSLRTGRGNTIYF
CDR3 DNA: TGTGCCAGCAGCCTGAGGACAGGGAGGGGAAACACCATATATTTT

D gene: TRBD1
J gene: TRBJ1-6
clone size: .
V gene: TRBV6-6
CDR3 protein: CASSCGQDSPLHF
CDR3 DNA: TGTGCCAGCAGTTGCGGACAGGATTCACCCCTCCACTTT

D gene: TRBD2
J gene: TRBJ2-1
clone size: .
V gene: TRBV9
CDR3 protein: CASSPVGGYYNEQFF
CDR3 DNA: TGTGCCAGCAGCCCCGTGGGGGGGTACTACAATGAGCAGTTCTTC

D gene: .
J gene: TRBJ2-3
clone size: .
V gene: TRBV9
CDR3 protein: CASSEQGGTGTDTQYF
CDR3 DNA: TGTGCCAGCAGCGAACAGGGTGGGACTGGCACAGATACGCAGTATTTT

D gene: .
J gene: TRBJ1-2
clone size: .
V gene: TRBV6-1
CDR3 protein: CASSVGGTRDYGYTF
CDR3 DNA: TGTGCCAGCAGTGTAGGAGGGACTAGAGACTATGGCTACACCTTC

D gene: .
J gene: TRBJ2-7
clone size: .
V gene: TRBV6-5
CDR3 protein: CASSYQGGPYEQYF
CDR3 DNA: TGTGCCAGCAGTTACCAAGGGGGTCCCTACGAGCAGTACTTC

D gene: TRBD2
J gene: TRBJ2-2
clone size: .
V gene: TRBV14
CDR3 protein: CASSHLGGTSGSNTGELFF
CDR3 DNA: TGTGCCAGCAGCCATCTCGGCGGGACTAGCGGGAGTAACACCGGGGAGCTGTTTTTT

D gene: TRBD1
J gene: TRBJ1-6
clone size: .
V gene: TRBV14
CDR3 protein: CASRKGASYNSPLHF
CDR3 DNA: TGTGCCAGCAGAAAGGGGGCCTCCTATAATTCACCCCTCCACTTT

D gene: .
J gene: TRBJ2-7
clone size: many
V gene: TRBV3-1
CDR3 protein: CASSRPSYEQYF
CDR3 DNA: TGTGCCAGCAGCCGACCTTCCTACGAGCAGTACTTC

D gene: .
J gene: TRBJ2-7
clone size: many
V gene: TRBV27
CDR3 protein: CASNQGNEQYF
CDR3 DNA: TGTGCCAGCAATCAGGGGAACGAGCAGTACTTC

D gene: .
J gene: TRBJ1-2
clone size: .
V gene: TRBV4-3
CDR3 protein: CASSQDRGSYGYTF
CDR3 DNA: TGCGCCAGCAGCCAAGATAGGGGATCCTATGGCTACACCTTC

D gene: TRBD1
J gene: TRBJ1-5
clone size: .
V gene: TRBV12-5
CDR3 protein: CASGLATLGQGNYQPQHF
CDR3 DNA: TGTGCTAGTGGTTTGGCCACCCTGGGACAGGGGAACTACCAGCCCCAGCATTTT

D gene: .
J gene: TRBJ2-1
clone size: .
V gene: TRBV27
CDR3 protein: CASSWVDGNEQFF
CDR3 DNA: TGTGCCAGCAGTTGGGTCGACGGCAATGAGCAGTTCTTC

D gene: .
J gene: TRBJ2-1
clone size: .
V gene: TRBV7-9
CDR3 protein: CASTNLMASYNEQFF
CDR3 DNA: TGTGCCAGCACCAATCTAATGGCTTCCTACAATGAGCAGTTCTTC

D gene: .
J gene: TRBJ2-4
clone size: once
V gene: TRBV20-1
CDR3 protein: CSGAGGNIQYF
CDR3 DNA: TGCAGTGGTGCGGGTGGAAACATTCAGTACTTC

D gene: .
J gene: TRBJ1-1
clone size: .
V gene: TRBV6-1
CDR3 protein: CASSEAQFTEAFF
CDR3 DNA: TGTGCCAGCAGTGAAGCGCAATTCACTGAAGCTTTCTTT

D gene: .
J gene: TRBJ1-2
clone size: .
V gene: TRBV12-3/TRBV12-4
CDR3 protein: CASSYMDGYTF
CDR3 DNA: TGTGCCAGCAGTTATATGGATGGCTACACCTTC

D gene: TRBD2
J gene: TRBJ2-7
clone size: once
V gene: TRBV20-1
CDR3 protein: CSAPKTSGNLNEQYF
CDR3 DNA: TGCAGTGCACCTAAGACTAGCGGGAACCTCAATGAGCAGTACTTC

D gene: .
J gene: TRBJ1-5
clone size: .
V gene: TRBV20-1
CDR3 protein: CSARRDSNQPQHF
CDR3 DNA: TGCAGTGCTAGAAGAGATAGCAATCAGCCCCAGCATTTT

D gene: .
J gene: TRBJ2-7
clone size: .
V gene: TRBV28
CDR3 protein: CASASGGTTKTYEQYF
CDR3 DNA: TGTGCCAGCGCCTCAGGCGGGACAACTAAGACCTACGAGCAGTACTTC

D gene: .
J gene: TRBJ2-2
clone size: few
V gene: TRBV29-1
CDR3 protein: CSVLTGRGTGELFF
CDR3 DNA: TGCAGCGTTCTTACAGGGCGCGGCACCGGGGAGCTGTTTTTT

D gene: .
J gene: TRBJ2-7
clone size: .
V gene: TRBV27
CDR3 protein: CASSLDGGPGYEQYF
CDR3 DNA: TGTGCCAGCAGTTTAGACGGGGGTCCAGGATACGAGCAGTACTTC

D gene: .
J gene: TRBJ2-1
clone size: .
V gene: TRBV5-1
CDR3 protein: CASDEQVASYNEQFF
CDR3 DNA: TGCGCCAGCGACGAACAGGTGGCTTCCTACAATGAGCAGTTCTTC